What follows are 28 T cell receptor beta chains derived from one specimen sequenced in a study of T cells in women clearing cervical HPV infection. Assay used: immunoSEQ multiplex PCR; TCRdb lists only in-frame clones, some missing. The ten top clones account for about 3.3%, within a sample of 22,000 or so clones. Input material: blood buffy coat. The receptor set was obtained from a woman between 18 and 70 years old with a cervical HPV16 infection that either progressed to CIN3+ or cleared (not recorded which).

The CDR3 here is CASSLDGTGYYEQYF. CDR3 bases read: TGTGCCAGCAGCTTAGACGGGACAGGCTACTACGAG. V is TRBV11-3 and J is TRBJ2-7; TRBD1 aligns across 8 bases. From the germline J gene comes the end of the CDR3, since the read stops 3 residues before it. Germline loops: CDR1 SGHNT, CDR2 YENEEA. CDR3 length: 15 residues. The J segment lost 3 bases and the V segment lost 0 bases, leaving 4 bases of the junction unmatched.

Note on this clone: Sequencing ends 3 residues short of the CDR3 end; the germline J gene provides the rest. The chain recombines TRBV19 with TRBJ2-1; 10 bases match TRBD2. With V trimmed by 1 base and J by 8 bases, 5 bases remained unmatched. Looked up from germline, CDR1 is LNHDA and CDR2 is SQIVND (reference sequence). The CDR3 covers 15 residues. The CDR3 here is CASSIGQREGYEQFF. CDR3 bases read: TGTGCCAGTAGTATAGGCCAGCGGGAGGGCTATGAG.

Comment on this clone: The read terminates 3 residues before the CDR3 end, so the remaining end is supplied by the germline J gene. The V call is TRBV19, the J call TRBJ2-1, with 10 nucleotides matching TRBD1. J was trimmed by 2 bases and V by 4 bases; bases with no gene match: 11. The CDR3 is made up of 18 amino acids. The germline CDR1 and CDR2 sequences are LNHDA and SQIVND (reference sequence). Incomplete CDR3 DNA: TGTGCCAGTAGTACCTACCCCCCCGGACAGGGGGCCTACAATGAG. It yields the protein CASSTYPPGQGAYNE. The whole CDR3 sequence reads CASSTYPPGQGAYNEQFF. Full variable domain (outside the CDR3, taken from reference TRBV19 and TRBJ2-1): DGGITQSPKYLFRKEGQNVTLSCEQNLNHDAMYWYRQDPGQGLRLIYYSQIVNDFQKGDIAEGYSVSREKKESFPLTVTSAQKNPTAFYLCASSTYPPGQGAYNEQFFGPGTRLTVL.

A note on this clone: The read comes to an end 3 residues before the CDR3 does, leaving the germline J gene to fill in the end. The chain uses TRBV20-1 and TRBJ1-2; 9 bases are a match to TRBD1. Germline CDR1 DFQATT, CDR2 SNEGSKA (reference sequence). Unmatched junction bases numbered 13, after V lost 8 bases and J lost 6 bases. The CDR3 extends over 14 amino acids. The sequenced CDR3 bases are TGCAGTATCACATCCGGACAGGGGAAGGATGGC. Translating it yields CSITSGQGKDG. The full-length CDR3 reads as CSITSGQGKDGYTF.

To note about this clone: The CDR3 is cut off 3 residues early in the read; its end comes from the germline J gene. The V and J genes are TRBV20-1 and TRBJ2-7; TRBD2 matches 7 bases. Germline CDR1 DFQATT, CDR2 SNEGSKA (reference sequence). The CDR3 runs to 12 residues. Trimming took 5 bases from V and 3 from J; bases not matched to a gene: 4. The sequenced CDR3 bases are TGCAGTGCTCGGCGGGAGTACTACGAG. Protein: CSARREYYE. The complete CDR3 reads CSARREYYEQYF.

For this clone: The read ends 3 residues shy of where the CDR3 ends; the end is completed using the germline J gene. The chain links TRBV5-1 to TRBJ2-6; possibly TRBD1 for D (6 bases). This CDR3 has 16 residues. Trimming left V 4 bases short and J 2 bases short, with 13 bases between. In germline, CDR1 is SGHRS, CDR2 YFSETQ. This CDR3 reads CASSKQGAPGANVLTF. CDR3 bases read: TGCGCCAGCAGCAAACAGGGAGCCCCTGGGGCCAACGTC.

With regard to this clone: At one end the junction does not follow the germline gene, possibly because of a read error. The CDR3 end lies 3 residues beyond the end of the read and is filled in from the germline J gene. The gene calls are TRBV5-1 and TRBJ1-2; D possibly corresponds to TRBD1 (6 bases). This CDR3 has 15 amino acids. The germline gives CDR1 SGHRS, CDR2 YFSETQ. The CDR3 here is CASSFVGAANYSYTF. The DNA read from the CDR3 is TGCGCCAGCAGCTTTGTGGGGGCAGCGAACTATAGC.

Incomplete CDR3 DNA: TGCAGCGTCACAGGGGACGCTGAA. This gives the protein CSVTGDAE. The full-length CDR3 reads as CSVTGDAEAFF. V usage is TRBV29-1 and J usage is TRBJ1-1, with 7 bases identical to TRBD1. The read terminates 3 residues before the CDR3 end, so the remaining end is supplied by the germline J gene. CDR1 is SQVTM, CDR2 ANQGSEA, per germline. V lost 6 bases, J lost 6 bases, and 4 bases stayed unmatched. The length of the CDR3 is 11 residues. Supplemented by reference TRBV29-1 and TRBJ1-1, the full variable domain reads SAVISQKPSRDICQRGTSLTIQCQVDSQVTMMFWYRQQPGQSLTLIATANQGSEATYESGFVIDKFPISRPNLTFSTLTVSNMSPEDSSIYLCSVTGDAEAFFGQGTRLTVV.

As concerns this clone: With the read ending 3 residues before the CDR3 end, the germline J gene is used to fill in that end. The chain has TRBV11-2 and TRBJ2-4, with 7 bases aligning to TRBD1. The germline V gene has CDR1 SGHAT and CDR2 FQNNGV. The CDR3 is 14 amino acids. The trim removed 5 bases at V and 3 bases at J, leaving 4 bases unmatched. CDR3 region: CASSGQDSKNIQYF. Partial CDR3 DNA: TGTGCCAGCAGCGGACAGGACAGCAAAAACATT.

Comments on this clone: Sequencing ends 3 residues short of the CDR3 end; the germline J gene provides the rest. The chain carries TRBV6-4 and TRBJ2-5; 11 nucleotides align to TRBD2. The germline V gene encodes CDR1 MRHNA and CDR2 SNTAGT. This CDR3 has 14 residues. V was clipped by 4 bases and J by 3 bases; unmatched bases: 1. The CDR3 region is CASSALAGEETQYF. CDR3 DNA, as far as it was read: TGTGCCAGCAGTGCACTAGCGGGAGAAGAGACC.

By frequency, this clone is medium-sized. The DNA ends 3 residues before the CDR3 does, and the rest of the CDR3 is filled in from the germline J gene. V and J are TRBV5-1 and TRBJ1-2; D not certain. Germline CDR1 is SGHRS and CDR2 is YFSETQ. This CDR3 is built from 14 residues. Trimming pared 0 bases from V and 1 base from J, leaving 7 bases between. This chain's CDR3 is CASSLDSHNYGYTF. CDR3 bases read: TGCGCCAGCAGCTTGGACAGCCATAACTATGGC.

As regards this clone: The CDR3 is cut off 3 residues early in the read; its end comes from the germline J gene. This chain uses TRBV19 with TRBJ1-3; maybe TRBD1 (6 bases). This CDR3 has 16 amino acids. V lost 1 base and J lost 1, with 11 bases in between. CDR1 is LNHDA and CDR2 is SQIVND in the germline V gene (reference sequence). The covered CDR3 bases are TGTGCCAGTAGTATAGTGGCAGGGGAGTCTGGAAACACC. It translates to CASSIVAGESGNT. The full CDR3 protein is CASSIVAGESGNTIYF.

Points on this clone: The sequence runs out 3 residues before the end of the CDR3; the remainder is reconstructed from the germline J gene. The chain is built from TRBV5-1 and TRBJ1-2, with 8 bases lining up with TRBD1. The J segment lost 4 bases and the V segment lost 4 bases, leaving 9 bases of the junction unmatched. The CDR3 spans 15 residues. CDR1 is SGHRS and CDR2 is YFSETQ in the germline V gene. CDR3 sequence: CASSQGQGQSYGYTF. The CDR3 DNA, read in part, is TGCGCCAGCAGCCAAGGACAGGGACAAAGCTATGGC.

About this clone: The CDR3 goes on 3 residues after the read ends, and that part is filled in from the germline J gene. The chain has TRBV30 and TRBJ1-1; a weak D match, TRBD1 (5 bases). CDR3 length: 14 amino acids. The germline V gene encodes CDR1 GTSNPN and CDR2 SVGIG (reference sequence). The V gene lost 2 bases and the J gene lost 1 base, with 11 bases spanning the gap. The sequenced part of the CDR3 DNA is TGTGCCTGGAGTTTCACAGGATCGAACACTGAA. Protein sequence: CAWSFTGSNTE. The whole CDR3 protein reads CAWSFTGSNTEAFF.

CDR3 residues: CASSLASSGSFGNTQYF. The sequenced CDR3 bases are TGCGCCAGCAGCTTGGCTAGTTCAGGGTCATTCGGAAATACG. This sequence joins TRBV5-1 and TRBJ2-3; weak D call: TRBD1 (5 bases). The CDR3 extends 3 residues past the end of the read, so its final part is completed from the germline J gene. V was shortened by 0 bases and J by 7 bases, with 21 bases between the two germline ends. The V gene's germline CDR1 is SGHRS and CDR2 YFSETQ. The CDR3 is made up of 17 amino acids.

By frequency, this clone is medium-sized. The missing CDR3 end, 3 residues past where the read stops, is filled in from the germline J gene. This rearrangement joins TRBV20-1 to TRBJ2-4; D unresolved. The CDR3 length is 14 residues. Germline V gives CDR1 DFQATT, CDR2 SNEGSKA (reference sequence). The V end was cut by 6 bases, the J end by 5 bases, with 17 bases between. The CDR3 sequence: CSAPFRRRENIQYF. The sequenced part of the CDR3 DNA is TGCAGTGCCCCGTTTCGCAGGAGAGAAAACATT.

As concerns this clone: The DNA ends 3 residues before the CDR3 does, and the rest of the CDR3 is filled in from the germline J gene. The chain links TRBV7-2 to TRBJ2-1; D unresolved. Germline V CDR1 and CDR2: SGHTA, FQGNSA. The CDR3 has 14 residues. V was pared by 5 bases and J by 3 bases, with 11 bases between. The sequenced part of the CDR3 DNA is TGTGCCAGCAGCCTTATGGGCCTCTACAATGAG. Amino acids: CASSLMGLYNE. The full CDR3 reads CASSLMGLYNEQFF.

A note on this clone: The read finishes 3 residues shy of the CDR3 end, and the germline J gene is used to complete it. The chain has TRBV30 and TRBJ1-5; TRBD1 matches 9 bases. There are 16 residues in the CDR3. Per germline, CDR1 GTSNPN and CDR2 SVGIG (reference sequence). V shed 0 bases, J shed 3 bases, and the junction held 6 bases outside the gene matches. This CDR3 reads CAWSVGGTGNNQPQHF. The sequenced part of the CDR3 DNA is TGTGCCTGGAGTGTGGGAGGGACAGGGAACAATCAGCCC.

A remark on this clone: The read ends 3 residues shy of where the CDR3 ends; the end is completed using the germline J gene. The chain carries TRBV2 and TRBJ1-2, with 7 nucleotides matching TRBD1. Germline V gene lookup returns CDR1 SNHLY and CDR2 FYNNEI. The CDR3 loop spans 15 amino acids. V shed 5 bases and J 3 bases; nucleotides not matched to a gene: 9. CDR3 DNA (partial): TGTGCCAGCAGTTCCGGGACAGAAGAATACTATGGC. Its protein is CASSSGTEEYYG. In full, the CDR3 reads CASSSGTEEYYGYTF.

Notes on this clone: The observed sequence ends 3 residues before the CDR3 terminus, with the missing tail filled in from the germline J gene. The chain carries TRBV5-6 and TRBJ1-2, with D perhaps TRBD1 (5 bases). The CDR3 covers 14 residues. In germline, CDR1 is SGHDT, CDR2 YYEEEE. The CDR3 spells CASSLDPGQGGYTF. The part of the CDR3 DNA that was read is TGTGCCAGCAGCCTAGACCCTGGCCAGGGAGGC.

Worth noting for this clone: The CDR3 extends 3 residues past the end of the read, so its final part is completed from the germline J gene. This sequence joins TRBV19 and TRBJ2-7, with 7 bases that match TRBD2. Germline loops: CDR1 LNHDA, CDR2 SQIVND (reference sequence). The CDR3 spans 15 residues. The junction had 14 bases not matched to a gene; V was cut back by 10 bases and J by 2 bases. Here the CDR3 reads CATAARLADTYEQYF. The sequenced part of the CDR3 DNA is TGTGCCACCGCGGCGAGGCTAGCGGATACCTACGAG.

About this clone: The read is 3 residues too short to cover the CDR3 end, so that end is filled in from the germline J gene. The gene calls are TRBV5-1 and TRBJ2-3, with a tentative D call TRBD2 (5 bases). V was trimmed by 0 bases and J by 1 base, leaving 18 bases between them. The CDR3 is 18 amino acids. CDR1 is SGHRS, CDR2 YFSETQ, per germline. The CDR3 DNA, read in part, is TGCGCCAGCAGCTTGGGCCGCGGGTTCGTTACCGGCACAGATACG. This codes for CASSLGRGFVTGTDT. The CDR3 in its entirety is CASSLGRGFVTGTDTQYF.

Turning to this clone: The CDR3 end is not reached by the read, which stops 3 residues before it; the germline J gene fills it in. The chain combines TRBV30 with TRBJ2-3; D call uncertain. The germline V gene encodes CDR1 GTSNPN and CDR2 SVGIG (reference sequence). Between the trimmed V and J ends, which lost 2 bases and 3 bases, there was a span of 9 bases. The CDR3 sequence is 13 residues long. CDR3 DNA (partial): TGTGCCTGGAGTTACAAAGATACAGATACG. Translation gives CAWSYKDTDT. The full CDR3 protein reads CAWSYKDTDTQYF.

The part of the CDR3 DNA that was read is TGCAGTGCTCTATTTCCCCCATACGAG. It yields the protein CSALFPPYE. The entire CDR3 protein reads CSALFPPYEQYF. The J gene is TRBJ2-7, the V gene TRBV20-1, with D hard to call. Sequencing ends 3 residues short of the CDR3 end; the germline J gene provides the rest. Per germline, CDR1 DFQATT and CDR2 SNEGSKA (reference sequence). The CDR3 totals 12 residues. V dropped 5 bases and J dropped 4 bases, with 12 bases sitting between them.

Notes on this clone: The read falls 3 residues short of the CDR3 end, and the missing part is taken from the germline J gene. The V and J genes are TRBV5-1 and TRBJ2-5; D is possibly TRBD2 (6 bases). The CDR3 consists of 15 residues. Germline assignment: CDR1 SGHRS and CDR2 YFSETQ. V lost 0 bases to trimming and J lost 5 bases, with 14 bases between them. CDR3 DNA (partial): TGCGCCAGCAGCTTGGCCGTTGGAGGGCTGGAGACC. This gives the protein CASSLAVGGLET. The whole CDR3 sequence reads CASSLAVGGLETQYF. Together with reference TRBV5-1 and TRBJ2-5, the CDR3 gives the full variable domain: KAGVTQTPRYLIKTRGQQVTLSCSPISGHRSVSWYQQTPGQGLQFLFEYFSETQRNKGNFPGRFSGRQFSNSRSEMNVSTLELGDSALYLCASSLAVGGLETQYFGPGTRLLVL.

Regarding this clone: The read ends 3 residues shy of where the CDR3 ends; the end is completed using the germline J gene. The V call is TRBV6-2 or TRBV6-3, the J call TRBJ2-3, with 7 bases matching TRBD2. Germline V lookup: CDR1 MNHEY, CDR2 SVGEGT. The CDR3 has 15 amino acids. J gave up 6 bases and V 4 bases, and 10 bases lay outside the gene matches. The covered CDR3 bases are TGTGCCAGCAGTTCGGCGGGCGGGAGTCGTGATACG. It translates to CASSSAGGSRDT. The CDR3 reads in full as CASSSAGGSRDTQYF.

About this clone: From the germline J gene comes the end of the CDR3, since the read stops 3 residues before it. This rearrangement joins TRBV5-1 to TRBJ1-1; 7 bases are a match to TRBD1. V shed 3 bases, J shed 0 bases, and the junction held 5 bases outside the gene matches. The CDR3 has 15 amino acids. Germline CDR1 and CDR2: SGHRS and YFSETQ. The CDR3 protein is CASSSRQGMNTEAFF. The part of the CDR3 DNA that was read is TGCGCCAGCAGCTCTCGACAGGGCATGAACACTGAA.

The CDR3 here is CASSPWTGGDGTQYF. CDR3 DNA, as far as it was read: TGTGCCAGCTCACCCTGGACAGGGGGCGACGGGACC. The chain carries TRBV18 and TRBJ2-5; 11 bases align to TRBD1. The read falls 3 residues short of the CDR3 end, and the missing part is taken from the germline J gene. Germline V gene lookup returns CDR1 KGHSH and CDR2 LQKENI. V trimming: 3 bases; J trimming: 7 bases; junction bases outside the gene matches: 7. CDR3 length: 15 amino acids.